The T cell receptor beta chain described here comes from a study of cytomegalovirus exposure and HLA in healthy donors. The CDR3 runs 15 residues. The germline V gene has CDR1 SGDLS and CDR2 YYNGEE. Trimming shortened V by 4 bases and J by 3 bases, and 13 bases separated the two germline ends. PCR employed 60 Vbeta and 13 Jbeta primers. Sequencing was performed with immunoSEQ multiplex PCR; in TCRdb, only in-frame clones are kept and a portion is missing. The sample comprises more than 95,000 clones, around 79% of which are singletons, and 5.8% rests with the top ten. The source material was PBMCs. The sequence was obtained from a man between 60 and 75 years old in good health and CMV-seropositive. This rearrangement joins TRBV9 to TRBJ2-2; no definite D call. CDR3 DNA: TGTGCCAGCAGCCCATACGGTAGAGACACCGGGGAGCTGTTTTTT. Protein sequence: CASSPYGRDTGELFF. Full variable domain (outside the CDR3, taken from reference TRBV9 and TRBJ2-2): DSGVTQTPKHLITATGQRVTLRCSPRSGDLSVYWYQQSLDQGLQFLIQYYNGEERAKGNILERFSAQQFPDLHSELNLSSLELGDSALYFCASSPYGRDTGELFFGEGSRLTVL.